The 18 T cell receptor beta chains presented below share a single source sample, sequenced in a study of blood T cell repertoires in COVID-19. The protocol was immunoSEQ multiplex PCR, while the TCRdb copy is restricted to in-frame clones and leaves out a portion. The sample lists fewer than 30,000 clones; 77% were seen once. Sequenced input: peripheral blood. These receptors were collected from a woman between 65 and 79 years old with active or convalescent COVID-19.

V and J are TRBV19 and TRBJ2-5; perhaps TRBD1 as D (5 bases). The CDR3 totals 18 residues. Trimming removed 6 bases at V and 6 bases at J, with 29 bases between. The germline V gene has CDR1 LNHDA and CDR2 SQIVND (reference sequence). The CDR3 is CASRDPSLTGAQEKTQYF. The DNA of the CDR3 is TGTGCCAGTAGGGACCCCTCCTTAACAGGCGCCCAAGAGAAGACCCAGTACTTC.

The genes are TRBV7-2 and TRBJ2-1; a weak D match, TRBD2 (6 bases). Trimming took off 5 bases at V and 2 bases at J, with 13 bases between the two ends. The V gene's germline CDR1 is SGHTA and CDR2 FQGNSA. The CDR3 runs 15 residues. CDR3 sequence reads: CASSPQAGPYNEQFF. CDR3 coding DNA: TGTGCCAGCAGCCCCCAAGCGGGTCCCTACAATGAGCAGTTCTTC.

CDR3 region: CAWSGSGGSYEQYF. CDR3 DNA: TGTGCCTGGAGCGGTAGCGGGGGCTCCTACGAGCAGTACTTC. The rearrangement joins TRBV30 to TRBJ2-7; 9 bases fit TRBD2. Germline CDR1 reads GTSNPN; CDR2 reads SVGIG (reference sequence). The trim removed 3 bases at V and 0 bases at J, leaving 3 bases unmatched. The CDR3 covers 14 residues.

V gene TRBV7-9 combines with J gene TRBJ1-1; tentative D call: TRBD1 (6 bases). Germline V gene data show CDR1 as SEHNR and CDR2 as FQNEAQ (reference sequence). CDR3 length: 17 amino acids. V was pared by 1 base and J by 3 bases, with 18 bases between. The CDR3 sequence is CASSLVQGNQFHTEAFF. In DNA, the CDR3 is TGTGCCAGCAGCTTAGTACAGGGAAATCAATTCCACACTGAAGCTTTCTTT.

This clone was observed a handful of times. The junction differs from germline at one of its ends, possibly a read error. J is TRBJ2-3 and V is TRBV5-1; D may be TRBD1 (7 bases). The CDR3 runs 12 residues. The germline V gene has CDR1 SGHRS and CDR2 YFSETQ. CDR3 protein: CASSLGGRGVNF. Here the CDR3 DNA reads TGCGCCAGCAGCTTGGGCGGCAGGGGGGTGAATTTT.

The chain links TRBV12-5 to TRBJ2-3; 8 bases are shared with TRBD2. Germline V gene data show CDR1 as LGHNT and CDR2 as FRNRAP. The CDR3 runs to 13 residues. Germline trimming cut 3 bases from V and 6 bases from J; bases unmatched to any gene: 2. The CDR3 is CASGFAGGDTQYF. Written as DNA, the CDR3 is TGTGCTAGTGGTTTTGCGGGGGGCGATACGCAGTATTTT. Together with reference TRBV12-5 and TRBJ2-3, the CDR3 gives the full variable domain: DARVTQTPRHKVTEMGQEVTMRCQPILGHNTVFWYRQTMMQGLELLAYFRNRAPLDDSGMPKDRFSAEMPDATLATLKIQPSEPRDSAVYFCASGFAGGDTQYFGPGTRLTVL.

The J gene is TRBJ1-3, the V gene TRBV18; D gene unclear. CDR3 length equals 16 residues. The V gene lost 3 bases and the J gene lost 0 bases, with 12 bases spanning the gap. Per germline, CDR1 KGHSH and CDR2 LQKENI. CDR3 in amino acids: CASSPNSPSSGNTIYF. In DNA form, the CDR3 reads TGTGCCAGCTCACCGAACAGCCCTTCCTCTGGAAACACCATATATTTT. Complete variable domain (other parts from reference TRBV18 and TRBJ1-3): NAGVMQNPRHLVRRRGQEARLRCSPMKGHSHVYWYRQLPEEGLKFMVYLQKENIIDESGMPKERFSAEFPKEGPSILRIQQVVRGDSAAYFCASSPNSPSSGNTIYFGEGSWLTVV.

This clone was detected only once. The chain employs TRBV11-2 and TRBJ2-7; D is uncertain. V was pared by 0 bases and J by 2 bases, with 11 bases between. This CDR3 contains 15 residues. In germline, CDR1 is SGHAT, CDR2 FQNNGV. CDR3 coding DNA: TGTGCCAGCAGCTTAGATAAAGGCGGCACCTACGAGCAGTACTTC. It translates to CASSLDKGGTYEQYF.

The rearrangement links TRBV6-5 to TRBJ1-5, with D unclear. V lost 8 bases and J 3 bases, leaving 14 bases between the germline ends. Germline V CDR1 and CDR2: MNHEY, SVGAGI. This CDR3 region has 14 residues. The CDR3 spells CASGRPGDNQPQHF. DNA of the CDR3: TGTGCCAGCGGCCGGCCAGGCGACAATCAGCCCCAGCATTTT.

The rearrangement joins TRBV6-5 to TRBJ1-2, with a tentative D call TRBD1 (6 bases). Germline assignment: CDR1 MNHEY and CDR2 SVGAGI. Trimming cost V 0 bases and J 7 bases, with 12 bases left between them. This CDR3 region has 14 residues. CDR3 sequence: CASSYSSGDTGYTF. The CDR3 nucleotides are TGTGCCAGCAGTTACTCCTCAGGGGATACTGGCTACACCTTC.

The gene calls are TRBV12-5 and TRBJ1-4; tentatively, D is TRBD1 (5 bases). The CDR3 runs to 17 residues. Germline V gives CDR1 LGHNT, CDR2 FRNRAP. The V gene lost 4 bases and the J gene lost 5 bases, with 20 bases spanning the gap. In DNA, the CDR3 is TGTGCTAGTGGTTCCCAGTCGTATGGGGGGATCAATGAAAAACTGTTTTTT. Protein sequence: CASGSQSYGGINEKLFF.

V and J are TRBV7-8 and TRBJ2-3, with 9 bases fitting TRBD1. Germline CDR1 and CDR2: SGHVS and FQNEAQ. The V gene end was trimmed by 6 bases and the J gene end by 2 bases; junction bases not matched to a gene: 6. The CDR3 is 15 amino acids. The CDR3 here is CASRPRDRVTDTQYF. In nucleotides, the CDR3 is TGTGCCAGCAGACCGCGGGACAGGGTCACAGATACGCAGTATTTT.

The chain combines TRBV25-1 with TRBJ2-5; the D gene is possibly TRBD2 (7 bases). The length of the CDR3 is 14 residues. Germline V gene sequence: CDR1 MGHDK, CDR2 SYGVNS. The V gene lost 4 bases and the J gene lost 5 bases, with 14 bases spanning the gap. CDR3 coding DNA: TGTGCCAGCAGTGGCAGGGGAGGGTTGGAGACCCAGTACTTC. Its translation is CASSGRGGLETQYF.

This clone was counted a few times. The chain has TRBV10-3 and TRBJ1-5; tentative D call: TRBD1 (6 bases). The CDR3 has 15 residues. Trimming pared 2 bases from V and 5 bases from J, leaving 13 bases between. In germline, CDR1 is ENHRY, CDR2 SYGVKD. CDR3: CAISEGGQNHQPQHF. The CDR3, as DNA: TGTGCCATCAGTGAGGGCGGACAGAACCATCAGCCCCAGCATTTT.

This clone was observed a single time. The rearrangement links TRBV5-6 to TRBJ1-1, with 9 bases aligning to TRBD1. Germline values: CDR1 SGHDT, CDR2 YYEEEE. The CDR3 sequence is 13 residues long. Trimming cost V 5 bases and J 5 bases; bases outside gene matches: 4. CDR3 nucleotide sequence: TGTGCCAGCAGAGGGACAGGGAGGACTGAAGCTTTCTTT. The encoded protein is CASRGTGRTEAFF.

This chain links TRBV28 with TRBJ1-6; TRBD1 aligns across 8 bases. CDR1 is MDHEN and CDR2 is SYDVKM in the germline V gene. V dropped 5 bases and J dropped 5; count of bases not matched to a gene: 5. This CDR3 is built from 15 residues. CDR3 bases: TGTGCCAGCAGTCCAGGGGACAGGAATAATTCACCCCTCCACTTT. Protein sequence: CASSPGDRNNSPLHF.

The V gene is TRBV27, the J gene TRBJ2-3; 13 bases are a match to TRBD2. The CDR3 extends over 18 amino acids. The V gene's germline CDR1 is MNHEY and CDR2 SMNVEV (reference sequence). V trimming: 6 bases; J trimming: 6 bases; junction bases outside the gene matches: 15. CDR3 in DNA: TGTGCCAGCAGGCTAGGGAGAGGACTAGCGGGAGAAGCCGATACGCAGTATTTT. Residues: CASRLGRGLAGEADTQYF.

This clone appeared a few times. The V call is TRBV2, the J call TRBJ1-1; 8 bases are a match to TRBD1. J lost 6 bases, V lost 6 bases, and 6 bases had no gene match. CDR3 length equals 13 residues. Germline CDR1 reads SNHLY; CDR2 reads FYNNEI. The CDR3 coding sequence is TGTGCCAGCAGGCGACAGGGGTGGCCTGAAGCTTTCTTT. Its translation is CASRRQGWPEAFF.